These 22 T cell receptor beta chains originate from one sample sequenced in a study of OX40 agonist ivuxolimab in advanced cancers. The repertoire was sequenced with immunoSEQ multiplex PCR; TCRdb's copy has only in-frame clones and lacks some. The sample lists 96,000 or so clones; approximately 80% were seen once. Here the sequenced sample was CD4+ or CD8+ T cells sorted from blood, taken in a trial of the OX40 agonist ivuxolimab. These receptor sequences come from an adult with an advanced solid tumor such as melanoma, head and neck, liver or kidney cancer.

This chain connects TRBV10-3 to TRBJ2-5, with TRBD1 matching 10 bases. Germline CDR1 is ENHRY and CDR2 is SYGVKD. Unmatched junction bases numbered 1, after V lost 6 bases and J lost 3 bases. The CDR3 sequence is 13 residues long. The CDR3 spells CAIRGTGEETQYF. The CDR3 DNA is TGTGCCATCAGAGGGACAGGGGAAGAGACCCAGTACTTC.

The chain has TRBV7-9 and TRBJ2-1; 7 bases map to TRBD2. Germline values: CDR1 SEHNR, CDR2 FQNEAQ (reference sequence). There are 15 residues in the CDR3. After removal of 5 bases from V and 2 bases from J, the junction contained 6 bases not matched to a gene. CDR3 loop: CASSPRGFTYNEQFF. In DNA form, the CDR3 reads TGTGCCAGCAGCCCGCGGGGGTTTACCTACAATGAGCAGTTCTTC.

V is TRBV15 and J is TRBJ1-4; 8 bases are a match to TRBD1. The CDR3 spans 14 residues. From germline, CDR1 is LNHNV and CDR2 YYDKDF (reference sequence). V was pared by 5 bases and J by 6 bases, with 5 bases of the junction left unmatched. Here the CDR3 DNA reads TGTGCCACCAGCCTGACAGGGGTGTATGAAAAACTGTTTTTT. Its translation is CATSLTGVYEKLFF. Filled out from reference TRBV15 and TRBJ1-4, the complete variable domain reads DAMVIQNPRYQVTQFGKPVTLSCSQTLNHNVMYWYQQKSSQAPKLLFHYYDKDFNNEADTPDNFQSRRPNTSFCFLDIRSPGLGDTAMYLCATSLTGVYEKLFFGSGTQLSVL.

The chain carries TRBV7-2 and TRBJ1-3; TRBD1 aligns across 10 bases. Germline V gene data show CDR1 as SGHTA and CDR2 as FQGNSA. The V and J ends lost 4 bases and 9 bases, in that order; junction bases with no gene match: 9. This CDR3 is 15 amino acids long. The CDR3 bases are TGTGCCAGCAGCTCTAGGGGGGGGACAGGGGCCACCATATATTTT. As protein: CASSSRGGTGATIYF.

This chain links TRBV27 with TRBJ1-1; D gene unclear. The germline V and J ends were trimmed by 2 bases and 0 bases, with 10 bases remaining between them. Germline CDR1 is MNHEY and CDR2 is SMNVEV (reference sequence). The CDR3 is 15 amino acids. The CDR3 sequence: CASSLRPPLNTEAFF. In DNA, the CDR3 is TGTGCCAGCAGTTTAAGGCCCCCTTTGAACACTGAAGCTTTCTTT.

The V gene is TRBV7-9, the J gene TRBJ1-1, with a weak D call TRBD1 (6 bases). Trimming left V 8 bases short and J 5 bases short, with 21 bases between. Germline lookup yields CDR1 SEHNR and CDR2 FQNEAQ (reference sequence). The CDR3 sequence is 15 residues long. The CDR3 loop reads CASRPKNRVGTEAFF. CDR3 nucleotide sequence: TGTGCCAGCCGGCCTAAAAACAGGGTGGGGACTGAAGCTTTCTTT.

The genes are TRBV7-8 and TRBJ2-7, with 7 bases lining up with TRBD2. The junction had 13 bases not matched to a gene; V was cut back by 5 bases and J by 3 bases. The germline V gene has CDR1 SGHVS and CDR2 FQNEAQ. This CDR3 comprises 16 residues. The CDR3 region has the DNA TGTGCCAGCAGCCCCTTTCGGGTAGCGGGTCGCTACGAGCAGTACTTC. Translating gives CASSPFRVAGRYEQYF.

V usage is TRBV4-3 and J usage is TRBJ2-7, with 8 nucleotides matching TRBD1. Germline loops: CDR1 LGHNA, CDR2 YSLEER. The CDR3 has 15 residues. With 2 bases clipped from V and 3 bases from J, the junction kept 6 bases outside the gene matches. The CDR3 loop is CASSQSGTGYYEQYF. DNA of the CDR3: TGCGCCAGCAGCCAATCCGGGACAGGATACTACGAGCAGTACTTC.

The chain employs TRBV19 and TRBJ2-7; possibly TRBD1 for D (5 bases). The V gene's germline CDR1 is LNHDA and CDR2 SQIVND (reference sequence). V gave up 1 base and J gave up 1 base, with 11 bases separating them. CDR3 length equals 15 residues. The CDR3 loop reads CASSIGTQGSYEQYF. CDR3 DNA: TGTGCCAGTAGTATAGGGACACAAGGATCCTACGAGCAGTACTTC.

The rearrangement links TRBV7-2 to TRBJ2-1; 9 nucleotides align to TRBD2. J lost 9 bases, V lost 4 bases, and 10 bases had no gene match. The germline CDR1 and CDR2 sequences are SGHTA and FQGNSA. The CDR3 runs to 15 residues. Here the CDR3 reads CASSSRTSARGEQFF. DNA for the CDR3: TGTGCCAGCAGCTCAAGGACTAGCGCCCGAGGTGAGCAGTTCTTC.

The chain uses TRBV11-2 and TRBJ2-7; TRBD1 aligns across 10 bases. Germline trimming cut 5 bases from V and 4 bases from J; bases unmatched to any gene: 8. The CDR3 contains 15 residues. Germline CDR1 reads SGHAT; CDR2 reads FQNNGV. CDR3 sequence (DNA): TGTGCCAGCAGCCAAATGGGGACAGGGGAGTACGAGCAGTACTTC. As protein: CASSQMGTGEYEQYF.

The chain couples TRBV7-7 to TRBJ2-3; D is ambiguous. CDR1 and CDR2 (germline): SSHAT, FNYEAQ (reference sequence). The CDR3 has 13 residues. Trimming took 4 bases from V and 3 from J, leaving 8 bases between them. CDR3 sequence reads: CASSSGMTDTQYF. The CDR3 region has the DNA TGTGCCAGCAGCTCCGGTATGACAGATACGCAGTATTTT.

The chain uses TRBV7-2 and TRBJ2-3; D is unclear. The CDR3 sequence is 12 residues long. Trimming pared 2 bases from V and 6 bases from J, leaving 6 bases between. In germline, CDR1 is SGHTA, CDR2 FQGNSA. CDR3 DNA sequence: TGTGCCAGCAGCTTATCCTGGGATACGCAGTATTTT. The encoded protein is CASSLSWDTQYF.

This chain joins TRBV2 and TRBJ2-5; D is unclear. The CDR3 contains 11 residues. V was trimmed by 6 bases and J by 5 bases, leaving 7 bases between them. CDR1 and CDR2 from the germline V gene are SNHLY and FYNNEI. CDR3 sequence reads: CASRDGETQYF. The CDR3 nucleotides are TGTGCCAGCAGGGATGGGGAGACCCAGTACTTC. Drawing the rest from reference TRBV2 and TRBJ2-5, the complete variable domain is EPEVTQTPSHQVTQMGQEVILRCVPISNHLYFYWYRQILGQKVEFLVSFYNNEISEKSEIFDDQFSVERPDGSNFTLKIRSTKLEDSAMYFCASRDGETQYFGPGTRLLVL.

V usage is TRBV7-6 and J usage is TRBJ2-6, with D unresolved. The CDR3 length is 15 residues. Per germline, CDR1 SGHVS and CDR2 FNYEAQ. V gave up 2 bases and J gave up 1 base, with 6 bases separating them. The CDR3 DNA sequence: TGTGCCAGCAGCTTACATAATTCTGGGGCCAACGTCCTGACTTTC. It is translated as CASSLHNSGANVLTF.

The rearrangement uses TRBV7-6 and TRBJ2-5, with D possibly TRBD2 on 5 matching bases. V was trimmed by 1 base and J by 1 base, leaving 10 bases between them. Germline CDR1 reads SGHVS; CDR2 reads FNYEAQ. The CDR3 contains 15 residues. This CDR3 is CASSLDVGSQETQYF. The CDR3 DNA follows: TGTGCCAGCAGCTTAGATGTAGGGAGCCAAGAGACCCAGTACTTC.

This clone was detected only once. The chain couples TRBV10-3 to TRBJ2-3; D could derive from TRBD1 or TRBD2 (5 bases each). Germline V gene data show CDR1 as ENHRY and CDR2 as SYGVKD. Trimming stripped 11 bases from V and 6 bases from J, with 18 bases between. The CDR3 spans 13 residues. CDR3 protein: CASSRGAGDTQYF. CDR3 bases: TGTGCCTCCTCCCGAGGGGCTGGGGATACGCAGTATTTT.

The chain combines TRBV7-6 with TRBJ1-1; D ambiguous. The length of the CDR3 is 16 residues. The V gene lost 2 bases and the J gene lost 0 bases, with 13 bases spanning the gap. CDR1 and CDR2 from the germline V gene are SGHVS and FNYEAQ. CDR3 DNA: TGTGCCAGCAGCTTAATGGTGGCTTCGGTGAACACTGAAGCTTTCTTT. This gives the protein CASSLMVASVNTEAFF.

Comment on this clone: The same CDR3 can be traced to other DNA sequences in this sample. V is TRBV9 and J is TRBJ2-1; weak D call: TRBD2 (6 bases). V dropped 1 base and J dropped 5 bases, with 10 bases sitting between them. From germline, CDR1 is SGDLS and CDR2 YYNGEE. The CDR3 is made up of 14 amino acids. The CDR3 region is CASSVRGSDNEQFF. CDR3 bases: TGTGCCAGCAGCGTACGGGGGTCCGACAATGAGCAGTTCTTC.

The chain uses TRBV6-6 and TRBJ2-7; D perhaps matches TRBD1 (5 bases). V lost 4 bases and J lost 2, with 12 bases in between. CDR1 is MNHNY, CDR2 SVGAGI, per germline (reference sequence). The CDR3 consists of 14 residues. The CDR3 region has the DNA TGTGCCAGCAGTTTCGACAGATTTGCCTACGAGCAGTACTTC. It is translated as CASSFDRFAYEQYF.

This chain uses TRBV5-6 with TRBJ2-7; tentative D call: TRBD1 (5 bases). The CDR3 loop spans 14 amino acids. Per germline, CDR1 SGHDT and CDR2 YYEEEE. V shed 0 bases and J shed 5 bases, with 12 bases lying between them. CDR3 DNA: TGTGCCAGCAGCTTGGTATGGCAGGGTAACGAGCAGTACTTC. It translates to CASSLVWQGNEQYF.

The chain links TRBV19 to TRBJ2-7, with D possibly matching TRBD1 (6 bases). CDR1 is LNHDA, CDR2 SQIVND, per germline (reference sequence). The CDR3 length is 13 residues. Trimming shortened V by 4 bases and J by 4 bases, and 11 bases separated the two germline ends. CDR3 sequence reads: CASSKGQRYEQYF. The CDR3 region has the DNA TGTGCCAGTAGTAAAGGACAGAGGTACGAGCAGTACTTC.